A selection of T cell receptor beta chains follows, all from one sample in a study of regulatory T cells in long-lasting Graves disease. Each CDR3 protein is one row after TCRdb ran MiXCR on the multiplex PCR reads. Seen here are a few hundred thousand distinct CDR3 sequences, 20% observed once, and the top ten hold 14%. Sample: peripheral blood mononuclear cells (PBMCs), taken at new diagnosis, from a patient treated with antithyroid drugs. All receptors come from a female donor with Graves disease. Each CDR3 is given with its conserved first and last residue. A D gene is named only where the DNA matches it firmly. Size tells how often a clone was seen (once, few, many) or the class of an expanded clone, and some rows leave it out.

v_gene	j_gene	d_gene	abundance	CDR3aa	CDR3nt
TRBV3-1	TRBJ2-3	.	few	CASSQARTDTQYF	TGTGCCAGCAGCCAAGCACGAACAGATACGCAGTATTTT
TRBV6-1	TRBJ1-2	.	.	CASTLRTDHYGYTF	TGTGCCAGCACCCTGAGGACGGACCACTATGGCTACACCTTC
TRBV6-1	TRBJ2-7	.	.	CASSHEAPQYEQYF	TGTGCCAGCAGCCACGAGGCGCCCCAATACGAGCAGTACTTC
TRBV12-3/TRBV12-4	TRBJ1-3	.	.	CASSSLQGGVNTIYF	TGTGCCAGCAGTTCCCTGCAGGGTGGCGTAAACACCATATATTTT
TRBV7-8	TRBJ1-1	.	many	CASRISLYIGENTEAFF	TGTGCCAGCCGCATATCGCTTTATATCGGGGAGAACACTGAAGCTTTCTTT
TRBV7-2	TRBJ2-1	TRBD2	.	CASSQEGLAGNNEQFF	TGTGCCAGCAGCCAAGAGGGACTAGCGGGGAACAATGAGCAGTTCTTC
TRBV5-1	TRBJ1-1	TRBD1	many	CASSFGSGGKAFF	TGCGCCAGCAGCTTCGGGTCAGGGGGCAAAGCTTTCTTT
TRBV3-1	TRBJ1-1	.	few	CASSHGGITEAFF	TGTGCCAGCAGCCATGGGGGAATCACTGAAGCTTTCTTT
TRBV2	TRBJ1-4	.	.	CASQSNEKLFF	TGTGCCAGCCAAAGTAATGAAAAACTGTTTTTT
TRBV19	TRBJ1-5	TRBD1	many	CASHDRGYSNQPQHF	TGTGCCAGCCATGACAGGGGGTATAGCAATCAGCCCCAGCATTTT
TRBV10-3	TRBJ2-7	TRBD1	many	CATTAGTGPDEQYF	TGTGCCACCACCGCCGGGACAGGCCCGGACGAGCAGTACTTC
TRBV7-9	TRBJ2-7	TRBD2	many	CASSWGTSGVGEQYF	TGTGCCAGCAGCTGGGGGACTAGCGGGGTTGGCGAGCAGTACTTC
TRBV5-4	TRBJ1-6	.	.	CASSAGRQGNSPLHF	TGTGCCAGCAGCGCGGGACGGCAGGGGAATTCACCCCTCCACTTT
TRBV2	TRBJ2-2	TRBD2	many	CASSSGTTTGELFF	TGTGCCAGCAGCTCCGGGACTACAACCGGGGAGCTGTTTTTT
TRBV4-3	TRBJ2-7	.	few	CASSQGRMNEQYF	TGCGCCAGCAGCCAAGGGAGAATGAACGAGCAGTACTTC
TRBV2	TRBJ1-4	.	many	CASSEQVSRVFF	TGTGCCAGCAGTGAGCAGGTCTCCAGGGTGTTTTTT
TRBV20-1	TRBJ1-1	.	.	CSASSPGVGVGTEAFF	TGCAGTGCTAGTTCCCCGGGGGTGGGGGTCGGCACTGAAGCTTTCTTT
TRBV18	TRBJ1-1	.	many	CASSPPSRDTAFF	TGTGCCAGCTCACCACCTTCAAGGGATACAGCTTTCTTT
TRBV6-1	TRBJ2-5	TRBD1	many	CASSRDRVQETQYF	TGTGCCAGTAGCCGGGACAGGGTCCAAGAGACCCAGTACTTC
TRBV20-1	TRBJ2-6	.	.	CSARDHRVSGANVLTF	TGCAGTGCTAGAGACCACAGGGTCTCTGGGGCCAACGTCCTGACTTTC
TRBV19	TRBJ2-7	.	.	CASSIADYSYEQYF	TGTGCCAGTAGTATAGCGGACTACAGCTACGAGCAGTACTTC
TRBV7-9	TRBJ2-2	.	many	CASSLAGVNTGELFF	TGTGCCAGCAGCTTAGCAGGGGTCAACACCGGGGAGCTGTTTTTT
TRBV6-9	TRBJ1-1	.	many	CASSLKAPRVTEAFF	TGTGCCAGCAGTTTGAAGGCCCCGCGGGTCACTGAAGCTTTCTTT
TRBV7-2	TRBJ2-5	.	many	CASSRGLQETQYF	TGTGCCAGCAGCCGGGGCCTTCAAGAGACCCAGTACTTC
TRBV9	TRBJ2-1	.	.	CDSSVADLGGGNEQFF	TGTGACAGCAGCGTAGCTGATCTAGGGGGGGGTAATGAGCAGTTCTTC
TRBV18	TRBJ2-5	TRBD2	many	CASSGEGPQETQYF	TGTGCCAGCTCTGGGGAGGGACCCCAAGAGACCCAGTACTTC
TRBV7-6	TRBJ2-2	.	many	CASSLPLQGLGELFF	TGTGCCAGCAGCCTCCCGTTACAGGGCCTCGGGGAGCTGTTTTTT
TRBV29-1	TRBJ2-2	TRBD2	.	CSVAPGLDTGELFF	TGCAGCGTTGCCCCGGGACTAGATACCGGGGAGCTGTTTTTT
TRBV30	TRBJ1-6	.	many	CAWESAGNNSPLHF	TGTGCCTGGGAGTCGGCGGGGAACAATTCACCCCTCCACTTT
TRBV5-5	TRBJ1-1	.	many	CASSLWEGTEAFF	TGCGCCAGCAGCTTGTGGGAGGGCACTGAAGCTTTCTTT
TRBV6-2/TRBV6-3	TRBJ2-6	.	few	CASSYYDLAGLNSGANVLTF	TGTGCCAGCAGTTACTATGATTTGGCAGGGCTAAACTCTGGGGCCAACGTCCTGACTTTC
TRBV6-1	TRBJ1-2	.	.	CASSHPSSPNYGYTF	TGTGCCAGCAGTCATCCCAGTTCCCCTAACTATGGCTACACCTTC
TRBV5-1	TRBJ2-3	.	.	CASSSTSGYTQYF	TGTGCCAGCAGCTCGACCAGCGGGTATACGCAGTATTTT
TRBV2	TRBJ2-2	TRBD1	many	CASKTGPTGELFF	TGTGCCAGCAAGACAGGGCCCACCGGGGAGCTGTTTTTT